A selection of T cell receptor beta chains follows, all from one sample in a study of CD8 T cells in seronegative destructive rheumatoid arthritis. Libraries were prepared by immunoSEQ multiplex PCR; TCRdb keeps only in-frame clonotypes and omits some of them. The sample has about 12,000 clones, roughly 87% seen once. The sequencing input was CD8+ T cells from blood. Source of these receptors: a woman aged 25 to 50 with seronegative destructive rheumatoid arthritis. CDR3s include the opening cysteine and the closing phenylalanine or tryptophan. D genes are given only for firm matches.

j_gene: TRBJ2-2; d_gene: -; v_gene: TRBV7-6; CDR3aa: CASSTAGQNTGELFF; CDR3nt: TGTGCCAGCAGCACCGCCGGACAGAACACCGGGGAGCTGTTTTTT
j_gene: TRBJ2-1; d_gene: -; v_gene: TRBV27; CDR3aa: CASIRGTGEQFF; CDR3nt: TGTGCCAGCATCCGGGGGACGGGTGAGCAGTTCTTC
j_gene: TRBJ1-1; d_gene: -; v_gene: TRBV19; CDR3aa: CASSQTPDTEAFF; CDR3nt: TGTGCCAGTAGTCAAACCCCGGACACTGAAGCTTTCTTT
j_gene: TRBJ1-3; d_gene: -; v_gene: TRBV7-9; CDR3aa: CASSPTSGRGSSGNTIYF; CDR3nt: TGTGCCAGCAGCCCTACCAGTGGGAGAGGCAGCTCTGGAAACACCATATATTTT
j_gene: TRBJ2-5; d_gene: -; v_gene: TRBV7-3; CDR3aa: CASSASHSGEETQYF; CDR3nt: TGTGCCAGCAGCGCAAGCCACTCGGGGGAAGAGACCCAGTACTTC
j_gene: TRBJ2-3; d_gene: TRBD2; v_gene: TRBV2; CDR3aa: CASSGLAGGQGDTQYF; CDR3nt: TGTGCCAGCAGTGGTTTAGCGGGGGGTCAGGGAGATACGCAGTATTTT
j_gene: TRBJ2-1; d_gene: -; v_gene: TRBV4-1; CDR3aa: CASSLGDGSSYNEQFF; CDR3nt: TGCGCCAGCAGCTTAGGAGACGGGAGCTCCTACAATGAGCAGTTCTTC
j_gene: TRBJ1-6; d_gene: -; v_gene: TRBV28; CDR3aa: CASSYWVEDNSPLHF; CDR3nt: TGTGCCAGCAGTTACTGGGTTGAGGATAATTCACCCCTCCACTTT
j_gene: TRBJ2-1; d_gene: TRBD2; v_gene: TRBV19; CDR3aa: CARRPAGAHSYNEQFF; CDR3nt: TGTGCCCGACGCCCAGCGGGGGCCCACTCCTACAATGAGCAGTTCTTC
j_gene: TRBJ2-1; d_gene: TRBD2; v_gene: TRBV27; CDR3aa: CASSTGGGTYNEQFF; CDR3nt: TGTGCCAGCAGTACCGGGGGGGGCACCTACAATGAGCAGTTCTTC